Ten or more counts support the clone carrying this T cell receptor (beta chain). Its antigen is still unknown. Just one base apart from a much larger clone, this may be a read error. This sample was included in a study of neurological immune-mediated disorders. Study background: Among the approximately 34 patients with multiple sclerosis, 31 were relapsing-remitting, while 3 were secondary progressive.

Study outcomes and limitations: Among expanded clones, no CDR3 amino acid sequences were shared across subjects, a pattern suggesting private repertoires in all groups.

The cDNA was synthesized by means of template-switch 5'RACE, which was carried out with 10-nucleotide random UMIs. In each sequencing run, over 180 million TCR-beta sequences were generated from 15-18 subjects. TCRdb analysed the 5' RACE reads with MiXCR anew, one entry per CDR3 protein. The sample lists 70,000 to 90,000 distinct CDR3 sequences, less than 5.5% occurring once. V was clipped by 1 base and J by 1 base, with 13 bases between them. Germline V CDR1 and CDR2: DFQATT, SNEGSKA (reference sequence). The CDR3 has 15 residues. The sample was PBMCs. This clonotype originated in a woman in her 30s with multiple sclerosis. J is TRBJ1-1 and V is TRBV20-1; no reliable D call. CDR3 sequence: CSARGSFTGNTEAFF. The CDR3 DNA follows: TGCAGTGCTAGAGGGTCATTTACGGGGAACACTGAAGCTTTCTTT.